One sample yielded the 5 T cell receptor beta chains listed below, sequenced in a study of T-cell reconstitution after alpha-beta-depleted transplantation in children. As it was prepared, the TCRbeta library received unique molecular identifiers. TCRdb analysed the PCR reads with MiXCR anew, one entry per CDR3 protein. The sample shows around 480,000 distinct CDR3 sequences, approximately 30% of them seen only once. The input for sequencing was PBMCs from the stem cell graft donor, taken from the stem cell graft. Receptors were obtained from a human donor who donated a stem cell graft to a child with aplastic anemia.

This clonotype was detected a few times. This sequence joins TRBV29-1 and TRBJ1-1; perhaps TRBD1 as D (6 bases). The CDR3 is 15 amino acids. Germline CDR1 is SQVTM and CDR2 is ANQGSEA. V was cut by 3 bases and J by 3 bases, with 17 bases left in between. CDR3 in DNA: TGCAGCGTTGAGGTTGCAGGGGTCGGTTACACTGAAGCTTTCTTT. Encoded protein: CSVEVAGVGYTEAFF.

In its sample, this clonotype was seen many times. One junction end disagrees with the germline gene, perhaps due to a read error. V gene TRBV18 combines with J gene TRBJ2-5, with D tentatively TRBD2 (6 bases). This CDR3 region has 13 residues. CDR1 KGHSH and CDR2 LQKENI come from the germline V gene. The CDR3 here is CASSPGLQETQYF. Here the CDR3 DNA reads TGCGCCAGCAGCCCCGGACTACAAGAGACCCAGTACTTC.

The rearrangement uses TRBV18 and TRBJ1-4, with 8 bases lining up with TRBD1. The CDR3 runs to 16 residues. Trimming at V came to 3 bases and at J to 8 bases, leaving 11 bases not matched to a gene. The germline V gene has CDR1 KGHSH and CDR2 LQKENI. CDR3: CASSPNRGTGHEKLFF. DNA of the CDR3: TGTGCCAGCTCACCGAACCGGGGGACAGGACACGAAAAACTGTTTTTT.

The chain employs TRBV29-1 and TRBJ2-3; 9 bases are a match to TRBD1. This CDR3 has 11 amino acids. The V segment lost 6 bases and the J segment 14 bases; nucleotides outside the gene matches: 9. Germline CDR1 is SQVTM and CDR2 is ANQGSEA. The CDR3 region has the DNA TGCAGCGTGGAGCTCGGGACAGGGCGGTATTTT. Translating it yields CSVELGTGRYF.

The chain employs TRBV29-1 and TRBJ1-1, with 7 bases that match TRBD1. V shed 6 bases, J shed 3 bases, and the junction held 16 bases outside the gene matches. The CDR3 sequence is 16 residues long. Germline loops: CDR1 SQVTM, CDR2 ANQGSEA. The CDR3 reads CSVETGRGTADTEAFF. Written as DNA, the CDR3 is TGCAGCGTGGAGACCGGAAGAGGGACAGCCGACACTGAAGCTTTCTTT. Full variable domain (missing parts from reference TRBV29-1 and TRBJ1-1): SAVISQKPSRDICQRGTSLTIQCQVDSQVTMMFWYRQQPGQSLTLIATANQGSEATYESGFVIDKFPISRPNLTFSTLTVSNMSPEDSSIYLCSVETGRGTADTEAFFGQGTRLTVV.